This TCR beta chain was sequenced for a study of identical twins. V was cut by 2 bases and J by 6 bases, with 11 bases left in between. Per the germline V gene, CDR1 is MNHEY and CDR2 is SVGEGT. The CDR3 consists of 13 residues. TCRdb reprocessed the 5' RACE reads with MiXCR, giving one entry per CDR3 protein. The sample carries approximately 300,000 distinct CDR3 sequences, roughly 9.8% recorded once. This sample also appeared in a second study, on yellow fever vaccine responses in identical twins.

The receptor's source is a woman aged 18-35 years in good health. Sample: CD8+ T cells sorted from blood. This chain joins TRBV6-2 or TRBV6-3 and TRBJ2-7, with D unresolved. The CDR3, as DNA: TGTGCCAGCAGTTACGGCTCCAGTGGCGAGCAGTACTTC. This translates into CASSYGSSGEQYF.